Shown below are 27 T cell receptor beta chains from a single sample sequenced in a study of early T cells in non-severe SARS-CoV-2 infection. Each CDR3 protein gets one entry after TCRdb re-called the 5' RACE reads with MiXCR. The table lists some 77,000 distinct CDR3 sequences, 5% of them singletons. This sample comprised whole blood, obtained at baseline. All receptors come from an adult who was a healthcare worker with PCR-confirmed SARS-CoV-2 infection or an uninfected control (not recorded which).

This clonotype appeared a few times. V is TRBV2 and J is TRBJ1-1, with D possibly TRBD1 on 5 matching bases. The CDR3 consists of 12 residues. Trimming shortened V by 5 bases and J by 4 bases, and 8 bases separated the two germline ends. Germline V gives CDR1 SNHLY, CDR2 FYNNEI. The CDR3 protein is CASSLDTTEAFF. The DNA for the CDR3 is TGTGCCAGCAGTCTGGACACCACTGAAGCTTTCTTT.

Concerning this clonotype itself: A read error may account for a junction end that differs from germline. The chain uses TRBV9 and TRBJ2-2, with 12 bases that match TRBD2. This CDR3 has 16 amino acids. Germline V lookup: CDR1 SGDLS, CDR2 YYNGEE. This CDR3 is CASSVGRTSGTGEPFF. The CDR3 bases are TGTGCCAGCAGCGTAGGCCGGACTAGCGGGACCGGGGAGCCGTTTTTT.

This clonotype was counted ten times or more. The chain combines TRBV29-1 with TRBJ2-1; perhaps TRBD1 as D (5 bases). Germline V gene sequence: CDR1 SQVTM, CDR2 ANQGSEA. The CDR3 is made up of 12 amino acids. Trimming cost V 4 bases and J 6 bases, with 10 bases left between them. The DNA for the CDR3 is TGCAGCGTTGGGGGCAGCTCCAATGAGCAGTTCTTC. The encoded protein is CSVGGSSNEQFF.

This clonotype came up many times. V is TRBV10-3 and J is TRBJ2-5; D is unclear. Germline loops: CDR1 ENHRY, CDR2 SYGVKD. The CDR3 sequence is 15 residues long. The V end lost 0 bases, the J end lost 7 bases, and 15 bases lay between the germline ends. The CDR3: CAISESSGPSGTQYF. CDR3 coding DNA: TGTGCCATCAGTGAGTCGTCAGGCCCCTCGGGGACCCAGTACTTC.

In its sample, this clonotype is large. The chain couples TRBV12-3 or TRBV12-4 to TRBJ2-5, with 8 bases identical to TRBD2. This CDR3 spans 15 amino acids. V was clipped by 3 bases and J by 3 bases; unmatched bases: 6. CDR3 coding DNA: TGTGCCAGCAGTTTGGATAGCGGGATCAAAGAGACCCAGTACTTC. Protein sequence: CASSLDSGIKETQYF.

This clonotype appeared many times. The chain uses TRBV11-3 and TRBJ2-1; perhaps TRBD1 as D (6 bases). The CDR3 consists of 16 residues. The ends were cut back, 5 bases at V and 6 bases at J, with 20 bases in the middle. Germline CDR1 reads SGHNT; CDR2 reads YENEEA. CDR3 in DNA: TGTGCCAGCAGCGGAGGAGAGGCGGCCAGGGGCAATGAGCAGTTCTTC. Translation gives CASSGGEAARGNEQFF.

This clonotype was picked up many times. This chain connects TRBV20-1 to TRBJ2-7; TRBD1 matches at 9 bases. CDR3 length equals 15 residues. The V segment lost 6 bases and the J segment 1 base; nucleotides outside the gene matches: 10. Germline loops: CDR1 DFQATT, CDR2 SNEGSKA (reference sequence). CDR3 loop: CSAATDRGGSYEQYF. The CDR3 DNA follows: TGCAGTGCCGCCACGGACAGGGGCGGGTCCTACGAGCAGTACTTC.

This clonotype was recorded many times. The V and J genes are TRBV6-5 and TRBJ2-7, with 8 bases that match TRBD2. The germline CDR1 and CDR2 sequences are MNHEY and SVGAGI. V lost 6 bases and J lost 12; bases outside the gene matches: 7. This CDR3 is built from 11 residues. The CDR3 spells CASRMGLVTYF. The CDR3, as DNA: TGTGCCAGCAGGATGGGACTAGTCACGTACTTC.

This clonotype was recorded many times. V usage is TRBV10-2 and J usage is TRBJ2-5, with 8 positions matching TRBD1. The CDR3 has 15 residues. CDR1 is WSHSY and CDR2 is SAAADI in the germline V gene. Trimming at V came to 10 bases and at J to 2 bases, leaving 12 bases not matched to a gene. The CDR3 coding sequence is TGCGCCACCTTGGACAGGGCGGTCCAGCAAGAGACCCAGTACTTC. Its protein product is CATLDRAVQQETQYF.

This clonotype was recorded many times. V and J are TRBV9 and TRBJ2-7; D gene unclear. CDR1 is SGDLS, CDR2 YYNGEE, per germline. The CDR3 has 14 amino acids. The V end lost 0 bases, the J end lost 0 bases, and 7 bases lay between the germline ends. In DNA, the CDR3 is TGTGCCAGCAGCGTAGATGGTACCTCCTACGAGCAGTACTTC. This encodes CASSVDGTSYEQYF.

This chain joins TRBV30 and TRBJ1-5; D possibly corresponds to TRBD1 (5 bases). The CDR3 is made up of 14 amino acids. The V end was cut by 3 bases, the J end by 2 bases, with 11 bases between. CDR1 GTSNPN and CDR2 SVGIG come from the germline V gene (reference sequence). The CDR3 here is CAWRQGGGNQPQHF. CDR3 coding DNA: TGTGCCTGGAGGCAGGGCGGAGGCAATCAGCCCCAGCATTTT. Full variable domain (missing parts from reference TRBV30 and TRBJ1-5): SQTIHQWPATLVQPVGSPLSLECTVEGTSNPNLYWYRQAAGRGLQLLFYSVGIGQISSEVPQNLSASRPQDRQFILSSKKLLLSDSGFYLCAWRQGGGNQPQHFGDGTRLSIL.

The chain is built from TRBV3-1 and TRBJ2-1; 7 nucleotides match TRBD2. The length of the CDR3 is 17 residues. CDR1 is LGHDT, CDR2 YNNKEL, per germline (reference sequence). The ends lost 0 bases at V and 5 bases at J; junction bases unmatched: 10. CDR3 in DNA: TGTGCCAGCAGCCAAGATGGACGGCTAGCGGACAACAATGAGCAGTTCTTC. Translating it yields CASSQDGRLADNNEQFF.

The CDR3 region is CASTLRTGGDIQYF. The CDR3 nucleotides read TGTGCCAGCACCCTGAGGACAGGGGGGGACATTCAGTACTTC. V gene TRBV2 combines with J gene TRBJ2-4, with 10 bases that match TRBD1. Germline trimming cut 7 bases from V and 8 bases from J; bases unmatched to any gene: 8. This CDR3 contains 14 residues. Germline CDR1 and CDR2: SNHLY and FYNNEI.

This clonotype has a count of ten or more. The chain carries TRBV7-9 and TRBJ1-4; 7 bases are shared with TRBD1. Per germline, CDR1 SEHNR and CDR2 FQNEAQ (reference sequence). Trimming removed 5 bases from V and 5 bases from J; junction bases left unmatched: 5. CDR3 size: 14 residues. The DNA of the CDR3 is TGTGCCAGCAGCGGAGGGACAGCAAATGAAAAACTGTTTTTT. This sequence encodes CASSGGTANEKLFF.

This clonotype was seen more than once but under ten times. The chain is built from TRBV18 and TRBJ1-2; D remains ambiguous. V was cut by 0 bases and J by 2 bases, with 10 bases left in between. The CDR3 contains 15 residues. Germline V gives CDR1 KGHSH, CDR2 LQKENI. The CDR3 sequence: CASSPPPSENYGYTF. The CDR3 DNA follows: TGTGCCAGCTCACCACCTCCTAGCGAGAACTATGGCTACACCTTC.

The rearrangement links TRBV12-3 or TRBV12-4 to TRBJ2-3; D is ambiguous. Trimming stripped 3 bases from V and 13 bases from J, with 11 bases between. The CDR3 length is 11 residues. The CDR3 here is CASSFDIHEYF. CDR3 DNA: TGTGCCAGCAGTTTCGACATCCACGAGTATTTT.

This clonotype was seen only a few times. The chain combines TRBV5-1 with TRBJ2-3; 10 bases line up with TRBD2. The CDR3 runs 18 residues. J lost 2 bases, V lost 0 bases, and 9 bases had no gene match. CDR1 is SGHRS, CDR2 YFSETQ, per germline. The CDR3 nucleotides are TGCGCCAGCAGCTTGGCCGGGGTAGCGGGAGGTCTCACAGATACGCAGTATTTT. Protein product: CASSLAGVAGGLTDTQYF.

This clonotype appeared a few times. The CDR3 here is CASQDGQGTYEQYF. Here the CDR3 DNA reads TGTGCCAGCCAAGACGGGCAGGGGACCTACGAGCAGTACTTC. The chain couples TRBV6-5 to TRBJ2-7; D possibly corresponds to TRBD1 (6 bases). The CDR3 has 14 residues. Germline lookup yields CDR1 MNHEY and CDR2 SVGAGI. Trimming took off 8 bases at V and 2 bases at J, with 16 bases between the two ends.

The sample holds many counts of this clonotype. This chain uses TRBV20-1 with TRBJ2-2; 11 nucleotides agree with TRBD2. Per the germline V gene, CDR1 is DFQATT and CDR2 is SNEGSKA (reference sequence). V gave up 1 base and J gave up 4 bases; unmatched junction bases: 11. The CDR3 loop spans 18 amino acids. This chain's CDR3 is CSARGRRSGLAGTGELFF. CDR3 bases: TGCAGTGCTAGAGGGAGGCGCTCTGGACTAGCGGGCACCGGGGAGCTGTTTTTT.

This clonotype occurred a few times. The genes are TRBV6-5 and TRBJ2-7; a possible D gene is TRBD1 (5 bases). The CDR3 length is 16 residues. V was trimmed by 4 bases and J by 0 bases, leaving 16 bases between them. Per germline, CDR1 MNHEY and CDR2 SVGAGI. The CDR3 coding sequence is TGTGCCAGCAGTTCTACAGGCCCCAGGAGCTCCTACGAGCAGTACTTC. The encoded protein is CASSSTGPRSSYEQYF.

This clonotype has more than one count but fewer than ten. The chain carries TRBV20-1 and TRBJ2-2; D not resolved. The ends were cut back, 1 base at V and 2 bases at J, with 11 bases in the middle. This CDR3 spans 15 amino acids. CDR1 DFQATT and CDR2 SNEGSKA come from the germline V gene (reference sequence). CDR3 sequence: CSARGRWENTGELFF. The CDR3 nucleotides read TGCAGTGCTAGAGGGCGGTGGGAAAACACCGGGGAGCTGTTTTTT.

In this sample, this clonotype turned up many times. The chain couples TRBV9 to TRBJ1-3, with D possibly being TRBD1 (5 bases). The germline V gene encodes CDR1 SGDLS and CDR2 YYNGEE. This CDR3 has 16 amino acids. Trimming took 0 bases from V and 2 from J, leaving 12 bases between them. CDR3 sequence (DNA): TGTGCCAGCAGCGTAGATTCCGGGACCGCTGGAAACACCATATATTTT. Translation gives CASSVDSGTAGNTIYF.

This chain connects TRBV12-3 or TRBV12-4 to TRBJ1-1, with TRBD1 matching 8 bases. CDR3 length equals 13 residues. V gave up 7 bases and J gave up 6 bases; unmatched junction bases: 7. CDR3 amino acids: CASKRPQGAEAFF. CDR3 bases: TGTGCCAGCAAAAGACCACAGGGGGCTGAAGCTTTCTTT.

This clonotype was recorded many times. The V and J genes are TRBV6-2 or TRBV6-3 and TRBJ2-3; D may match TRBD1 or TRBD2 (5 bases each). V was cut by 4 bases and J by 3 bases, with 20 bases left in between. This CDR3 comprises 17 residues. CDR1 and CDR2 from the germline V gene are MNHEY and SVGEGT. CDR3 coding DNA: TGTGCCAGCAGTTCCACCCAGGGACCCCGAAGAACAGATACGCAGTATTTT. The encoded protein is CASSSTQGPRRTDTQYF.

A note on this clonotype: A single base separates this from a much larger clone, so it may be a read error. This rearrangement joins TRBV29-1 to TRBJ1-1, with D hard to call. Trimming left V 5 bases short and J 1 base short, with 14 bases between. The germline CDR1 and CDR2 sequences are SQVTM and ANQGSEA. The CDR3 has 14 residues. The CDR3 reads CSVKRAEWNTEAFF. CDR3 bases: TGCAGCGTTAAGCGTGCAGAATGGAACACTGAAGCTTTCTTT.

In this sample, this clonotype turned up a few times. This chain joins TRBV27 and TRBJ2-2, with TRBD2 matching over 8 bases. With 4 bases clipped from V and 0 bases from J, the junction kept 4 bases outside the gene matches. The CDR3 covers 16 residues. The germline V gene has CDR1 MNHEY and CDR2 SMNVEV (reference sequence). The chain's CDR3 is CASSSPAGANTGELFF. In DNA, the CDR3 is TGTGCCAGCAGTTCCCCAGCGGGAGCGAACACCGGGGAGCTGTTTTTT.

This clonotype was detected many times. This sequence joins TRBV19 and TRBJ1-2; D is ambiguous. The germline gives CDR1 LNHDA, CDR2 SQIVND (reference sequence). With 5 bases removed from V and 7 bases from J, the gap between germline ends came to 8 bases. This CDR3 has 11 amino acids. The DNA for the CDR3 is TGTGCCAGTAGTGAAGGAGGTGGCTACACCTTC. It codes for CASSEGGGYTF. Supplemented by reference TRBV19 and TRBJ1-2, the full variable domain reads DGGITQSPKYLFRKEGQNVTLSCEQNLNHDAMYWYRQDPGQGLRLIYYSQIVNDFQKGDIAEGYSVSREKKESFPLTVTSAQKNPTAFYLCASSEGGGYTFGSGTRLTVV.